The text below deals with one TCR beta chain. Its antigen remains unknown. These data belong to a study of shared clonotypes between healthy human individuals. General study findings and limits: For naive CD4 cells, approximately 4.7% of clonotypes were shared across a few donors.

The CDR3 totals 19 residues. Trimming at V came to 4 bases and at J to 3 bases, leaving 13 bases not matched to a gene. Germline CDR1 is SGHRS and CDR2 is YFSETQ. Everyone who donated was a Caucasian adult who lived in Nashville, Tennessee. Investigators divided CD4+ cells into CD45RA+ naive and CD45RA-negative memory subsets. Original processing methods: Filtering differed since immunoSEQ provided only junctions, with no quality scores. Data came from immunoSEQ multiplex PCR; TCRdb stores just in-frame clones and leaves some out. The DNA was the basis for D and trimming; V, J and clone size are from that table. The profile covers some 1,400,000 clones, with more than 95% appearing a single time and roughly 1.2% taken by the ten largest.

The sample taken for sequencing was naive CD4+ T cells sorted from blood. As for subset: CD45RA+ positively selected. The clonotype was recovered from a man aged 25-45 years in good health. This chain links TRBV5-1 with TRBJ2-1; 13 nucleotides match TRBD2. The CDR3 DNA sequence: TGCGCCAGCAGCCTAAACCCAGGACTAGCGGGAGATCTCTACAATGAGCAGTTCTTC. Protein sequence: CASSLNPGLAGDLYNEQFF.